This T cell receptor beta chain is from a study of shared clonotypes between healthy human individuals. Partitioning of CD4+ cells yielded a CD45RA+ naive subset and a CD45RA-negative memory subset. Study-wide findings and caveats: Blood was the only sampled material, and tissue repertoires likely differ. Some naive CD4 clonotypes, roughly 5%, turned up in common across a handful of donors. For sorted subsets, rarefaction showed incomplete sequencing despite large depth.

This clone was counted a few times. The antigen is undetermined. Clones were sequenced by immunoSEQ multiplex PCR, and TCRdb holds only the in-frame ones, with some missing. The sample lists some 360,000 clones, around four fifths occurring once. Germline loops: CDR1 LGHNT, CDR2 FRNRAP. Losses at the gene ends were 1 base for V and 7 bases for J; bases not matched to a gene: 4. The length of the CDR3 is 14 residues. The TCR originated in a man aged 25-40 years in good health. Sequenced input: memory CD4+ T cells sorted from blood. This sample's subset: CD45RA-negative fraction. This chain links TRBV12-5 with TRBJ2-1, with TRBD1 identical over 7 bases. The CDR3 here is CASGLGAGGNEQFF. CDR3 in DNA: TGTGCTAGTGGTTTGGGGGCAGGGGGAAATGAGCAGTTCTTC.